This T cell receptor beta chain came from a study of cytomegalovirus exposure and HLA in healthy donors. Primers for the PCR totalled 60 Vbeta and 13 Jbeta. Libraries were prepared by immunoSEQ multiplex PCR; TCRdb keeps only in-frame clonotypes and omits some of them. The sample yields 100,000 to 150,000 clones, roughly 70% seen once. Germline V CDR1 and CDR2: SGHKS, YYEKEE (reference sequence). Trimming removed 4 bases at V and 4 bases at J, with 9 bases between. The CDR3 runs to 13 residues. The sample comprised PBMCs. The rearrangement links TRBV5-5 to TRBJ1-3; D unresolved. The receptor was derived from a woman in her thirties or forties in good health and CMV-seronegative. The CDR3 nucleotides read TGTGCCAGCAGCGGGGAGTTGGGAAACACCATATATTTT. Amino acid sequence: CASSGELGNTIYF.